These T cell receptor beta chains were read from a single sample in a study of T-cell memory formation after mild COVID-19. TCRdb reprocessed the 5' RACE reads with MiXCR, giving one entry per CDR3 protein. The sample consists of around 340,000 distinct CDR3 sequences, roughly 13% of them appearing once. Sequenced material: PBMCs or a T cell subset sorted from them (not recorded which). These receptors came from a man between 18 and 35 years old who had mild COVID-19 (a few samples of this study predate the infection). Cell type and time point are not known. Both conserved end residues are trimmed from each CDR3. The order of the fields is J gene, V gene, CDR3 protein.

>TRBJ2-7|TRBV4-3
ASSQDLLSYEQY
>TRBJ2-5|TRBV12-3/TRBV12-4
ASSLKRGVYQETQY
>TRBJ2-5|TRBV7-2
ASSLRSSQY
>TRBJ1-4|TRBV2
ASSEIGTTNEKLF
>TRBJ2-1|TRBV7-6
ASSLVGGGLNNEQF
>TRBJ1-5|TRBV9
ASSSDRESQPQH
>TRBJ2-2|TRBV12-3/TRBV12-4
ASSHRQGGTGELF
>TRBJ1-1|TRBV27
ASRSTGSGNTEAF
>TRBJ1-2|TRBV19
ASRQDGETNYGYT
>TRBJ2-1|TRBV5-8
ASSLDSSSYNEQF
>TRBJ1-6|TRBV14
ASSPRTHSPLH
>TRBJ2-1|TRBV4-1
ASSQLSLGGDEQF
>TRBJ2-3|TRBV5-4
ASSLGGTHTDTQY
>TRBJ1-4|TRBV5-5
ASKIGTPNEKLF
>TRBJ1-3|TRBV4-2
ASSQNVDRTGDTIY
>TRBJ1-5|TRBV5-1
ASSLEGQLNQPQH
>TRBJ2-2|TRBV18
ASSPPSRGRTGELF
>TRBJ2-3|TRBV9
ASGSPGLVTDTQY
>TRBJ2-3|TRBV20-1
TAPEPSTDTQY
>TRBJ2-1|TRBV6-5
ASSRNYRGLRNEQF
>TRBJ1-2|TRBV6-6
ASSYGGAGYGYT
>TRBJ2-7|TRBV20-1
SARSPGQGTYEQY
>TRBJ2-5|TRBV28
ASRAGTLETQY
>TRBJ1-5|TRBV18
ASRLHPGTQH
>TRBJ1-1|TRBV7-2
ASSSQGSEAF
>TRBJ2-1|TRBV18
ASSPGNRVREQF
>TRBJ2-7|TRBV9
ASSVDGVSSYEQY
>TRBJ2-1|TRBV3-1
ASSQGPASGAYNEQF
>TRBJ1-2|TRBV20-1
SAGSGAGGYGYT
>TRBJ1-4|TRBV6-5
ASSYLYREANEKLF
>TRBJ1-1|TRBV6-5
ASRSNTEAF
>TRBJ1-5|TRBV7-8
ASSLLYDRGDQPQH
>TRBJ1-1|TRBV29-1
SVEGTAEAF
>TRBJ2-2|TRBV2
ASSTRDRVFGSGELI
>TRBJ2-5|TRBV20-1
SARASSQETQY
>TRBJ1-1|TRBV7-2
ASSSKWGQLRGEAF
>TRBJ1-2|TRBV7-8
ASSLVGRDSYYGYT
>TRBJ2-3|TRBV5-1
ASSLVRGPSTDTQY
>TRBJ2-2|TRBV7-3
ASTPDPTGELF
>TRBJ2-3|TRBV20-1
SAWDRVVDTQY
>TRBJ2-6|TRBV6-5
ASSLQGAGVGANVLT
>TRBJ1-6|TRBV5-5
ASSLGASSYNSPLH
>TRBJ2-1|TRBV5-1
ASRGTRWYNEQF
>TRBJ2-7|TRBV5-1
ASSLRAGSAEQY
>TRBJ1-6|TRBV4-3
ASSQGQGYNSPLH
>TRBJ2-2|TRBV11-3
ASSLDQGGTVRTGELF
>TRBJ2-1|TRBV7-3
ASSQGEMVNEQF
>TRBJ2-3|TRBV5-4
ASSPGGDQGDTQY
>TRBJ2-1|TRBV7-8
ASTLGGIPRNEQF
>TRBJ1-5|TRBV12-3/TRBV12-4
ASSPTTWPQH
>TRBJ2-5|TRBV28
ASSKGPPARETQY
>TRBJ1-6|TRBV7-2
ASSLALQGVGSPLH
>TRBJ2-5|TRBV3-1
ASSQAGGQETQY
>TRBJ2-1|TRBV7-3
ASSPMRGDEQF
>TRBJ2-5|TRBV7-6
ASSGPAGGGLYQETQY